The clone carrying this T cell receptor beta chain occurred many times. Its antigen is still unknown. TCR beta CDR3 regions were amplified from RNA. First-round RT-PCR targeting the TCR CDR3 was performed with the HTBI primer set. TCRdb recomputed calls from the multiplex PCR reads with MiXCR, one row per CDR3 protein. The sample shows about 380,000 distinct CDR3 sequences, 18% of them seen only once. Germline V gives CDR1 SGHRS, CDR2 YFSETQ. There are 15 residues in the CDR3. Trimming left V 0 bases short and J 7 bases short, with 14 bases between. This entry comes from a study of T cells in Graves' hyperthyroidism and ophthalmopathy. Study overall: Specimen type is peripheral blood, collected at initial diagnosis prior to any treatment.

Exclusion of a patient resulted from uncontrolled infection, other autoimmune disease, pregnancy or lactation. Out of about 10 ml of fresh peripheral blood came the PBMCs. Overall study results and limits: From stable hyperthyroidism, ophthalmopathy was separated by a 13 V-J model.

The sample comprised blood. The clonotype was recovered from a man younger than 30 with Graves' ophthalmopathy. The chain uses TRBV5-1 and TRBJ2-1; D gene uncertain. CDR3 amino acids: CASSLAHLRWNEQFF. The CDR3 DNA reads as TGCGCCAGCAGCTTGGCGCACTTACGGTGGAATGAGCAGTTCTTC.